A single sample gave rise to the 5 T cell receptor beta chains below, sequenced in a study of post-analysis software for immune sequencing data. Study results and caveats: Included in a set of a few TRBV segments more frequent in patients than controls were TRBV5-6, TRBV5-1 and TRBV20-1.

Unique molecular identifiers featured in each of the TCR beta cDNA libraries. TCRdb recomputed calls from the PCR reads with MiXCR, one row per CDR3 protein. The sample lists approximately 660,000 distinct CDR3 sequences, 55% to 60% occurring once. For these receptors, no antigen is known. What was sequenced was blood. These receptors were collected from a girl aged 2-15 years with multiple sclerosis.

The chain carries TRBV24-1 and TRBJ2-3; D call uncertain. Germline CDR1 and CDR2: KGHDR and SFDVKD. The germline V and J ends were trimmed by 2 bases and 3 bases, with 5 bases remaining between them. The CDR3 loop spans 13 amino acids. The CDR3: CATSDSGTDTQYF. In DNA, the CDR3 is TGTGCCACCAGTGATTCAGGAACAGATACGCAGTATTTT.

This clonotype was seen only a few times. The V gene is TRBV20-1, the J gene TRBJ2-7; no clear D. The CDR3 covers 11 residues. Germline V lookup: CDR1 DFQATT, CDR2 SNEGSKA (reference sequence). V was shortened by 0 bases and J by 3 bases, with 3 bases between the two germline ends. The CDR3 nucleotides are TGCAGTGCTAGAGATAACTACGAGCAGTACTTC. Protein sequence: CSARDNYEQYF.

The rearrangement joins TRBV5-5 to TRBJ2-5; no clear D gene. The germline V gene encodes CDR1 SGHKS and CDR2 YYEKEE (reference sequence). The CDR3 has 13 amino acids. Trimming pared 7 bases from V and 2 bases from J, leaving 12 bases between. The CDR3 reads CASAIFPQETQYF. The CDR3 DNA reads as TGTGCCAGCGCTATATTCCCACAAGAGACCCAGTACTTC.

This clonotype was detected only a few times. J is TRBJ2-3 and V is TRBV10-2; D unclear. CDR1 is WSHSY and CDR2 is SAAADI in the germline V gene. Deletions cut 7 bases from V and 2 bases from J, with 4 bases between. CDR3 length: 11 residues. CDR3 sequence (DNA): TGCGCCAGCAAGTTCACAGATACGCAGTATTTT. Protein product: CASKFTDTQYF.

The V and J genes are TRBV29-1 and TRBJ2-5; 9 positions agree with TRBD1. V shed 4 bases and J 5 bases; nucleotides not matched to a gene: 8. The CDR3 runs to 14 residues. The germline CDR1 and CDR2 sequences are SQVTM and ANQGSEA. The CDR3 is CSVAGTGFSETQYF. Here the CDR3 DNA reads TGCAGCGTTGCCGGGACAGGGTTTAGCGAGACCCAGTACTTC.